The 26 T cell receptor beta chains in this list originate from one sample, sequenced in a study of regulatory T cells in long-lasting Graves disease. Library construction for TCR beta used iRepertoire HTBI primers and Arm-PCR of CDR3 regions. TCRdb itself ran the multiplex PCR reads through MiXCR, one entry per CDR3 protein. The table lists 300,000 to 500,000 distinct CDR3 sequences, under 25% of them singletons. Indicated time point: persistent/refractory GD, antithyroid drugs over 5 years with positive TRAb. Construction of the TCR library relied on RNA isolated from PBMCs. The input for sequencing was peripheral blood mononuclear cells (PBMCs), taken when the disease was refractory, from a patient treated with antithyroid drugs. Every receptor here comes from a female donor with Graves disease.

This clonotype was observed at least ten times. V gene TRBV7-8 combines with J gene TRBJ1-2; the D is unclear. The CDR3 runs to 18 residues. Per the germline V gene, CDR1 is SGHVS and CDR2 is FQNEAQ. Trimming cost V 2 bases and J 2 bases, with 21 bases left between them. This CDR3 is CASSLSSPSRSQNYGYTF. The CDR3 DNA is TGTGCCAGCAGCTTAAGTAGTCCAAGTAGGAGTCAGAACTATGGCTACACCTTC. The full variable domain, in which reference TRBV7-8 and TRBJ1-2 provide the parts outside the CDR3, is GAGVSQSPRYKVAKRGQDVALRCDPISGHVSLFWYQQALGQGPEFLTYFQNEAQLDKSGLPSDRFFAERPEGSVSTLKIQRTQQEDSAVYLCASSLSSPSRSQNYGYTFGSGTRLTVV.

The J gene is TRBJ2-7, the V gene TRBV27; D unclear. The germline V and J ends were trimmed by 2 bases and 5 bases, with 10 bases remaining between them. The CDR3 has 13 residues. Germline loops: CDR1 MNHEY, CDR2 SMNVEV (reference sequence). The CDR3 sequence: CASSLDGVDEQYF. CDR3 bases: TGTGCCAGCAGTTTAGATGGGGTAGACGAGCAGTACTTC.

This clonotype was detected ten times or more. The genes are TRBV2 and TRBJ1-2; TRBD1 matches at 10 bases. Germline values: CDR1 SNHLY, CDR2 FYNNEI. The junction had 6 bases not matched to a gene; V was cut back by 7 bases and J by 7 bases. This CDR3 is built from 13 residues. This CDR3 is CASTTTGGFGYTF. CDR3 DNA: TGTGCCAGCACTACGACAGGGGGCTTTGGCTACACCTTC.

This clonotype was counted only a few times. The chain recombines TRBV11-2 with TRBJ2-7, with D perhaps being TRBD1 or TRBD2 (5 bases each). Germline CDR1 SGHAT, CDR2 FQNNGV. This CDR3 spans 12 amino acids. With 10 bases removed from V and 3 bases from J, the gap between germline ends came to 13 bases. CDR3 sequence reads: CATGDGGYEQYF. In DNA form, the CDR3 reads TGTGCCACCGGGGACGGTGGCTACGAGCAGTACTTC. Full variable domain (rest looked up from reference TRBV11-2 and TRBJ2-7): EAGVAQSPRYKIIEKRQSVAFWCNPISGHATLYWYQQILGQGPKLLIQFQNNGVVDDSQLPKDRFSAERLKGVDSTLKIQPAKLEDSAVYLCATGDGGYEQYFGPGTRLTVT.

This rearrangement joins TRBV28 to TRBJ2-2; D is uncertain. The CDR3 is 13 residues long. V gave up 6 bases and J gave up 6 bases, with 11 bases separating them. Germline CDR1 MDHEN, CDR2 SYDVKM. The CDR3 DNA is TGTGCCAGCAGCATACAGCAGGCCGGGGAGCTGTTTTTT. It yields the protein CASSIQQAGELFF.

The J gene is TRBJ2-7, the V gene TRBV5-1, with 8 bases aligning to TRBD2. The CDR3 extends over 15 amino acids. V lost 0 bases and J lost 1; bases outside the gene matches: 3. From germline, CDR1 is SGHRS and CDR2 YFSETQ. The CDR3 DNA sequence: TGCGCCAGCAGCTTGGGTAGCGGGAAGTCCTACGAGCAGTACTTC. The encoded protein is CASSLGSGKSYEQYF.

This sequence joins TRBV10-3 and TRBJ1-3; a weak D match, TRBD1 (5 bases). Germline assignment: CDR1 ENHRY and CDR2 SYGVKD. The ends were cut back, 0 bases at V and 5 bases at J, with 11 bases in the middle. The CDR3 contains 15 residues. CDR3 nucleotide sequence: TGTGCCATCAGTGAGTCTGCACAGGACCGAAACACCATATATTTT. Translation gives CAISESAQDRNTIYF.

With regard to this clonotype: This may be a read error: a much more frequent sequence differs by one nucleotide. The chain joins TRBV12-3 or TRBV12-4 to TRBJ2-7; D tentatively reads TRBD1 or TRBD2 (5 bases each). V lost 5 bases to trimming and J lost 5 bases, with 16 bases between them. This CDR3 contains 14 residues. The CDR3 DNA is TGTGCCAGCAGTGGGGACGGGCCCAGGGACGAGCAGTACTTC. Translated, it gives CASSGDGPRDEQYF.

This clonotype has at least ten counts. The chain combines TRBV7-3 with TRBJ2-7; the match to TRBD2 covers 10 bases. V gave up 5 bases and J gave up 5 bases; unmatched junction bases: 9. From germline, CDR1 is SGHTA and CDR2 FQGTGA. The CDR3 loop spans 15 amino acids. The CDR3 is CASSPAGGPVHEQYF. The CDR3 coding sequence is TGTGCCAGCAGCCCAGCGGGAGGGCCAGTCCACGAGCAGTACTTC.

The gene calls are TRBV6-2 or TRBV6-3 and TRBJ2-2; the match to TRBD2 covers 7 bases. The CDR3 covers 17 residues. Germline V gene lookup returns CDR1 MNHEY and CDR2 SVGEGT. J lost 1 base, V lost 0 bases, and 5 bases had no gene match. This CDR3 reads CASSYSPSGVNTGELFF. The CDR3 region has the DNA TGTGCCAGCAGTTACTCACCCAGCGGGGTGAACACCGGGGAGCTGTTTTTT.

This clonotype was detected many times. The chain employs TRBV3-1 and TRBJ2-5; D not certain. The CDR3 contains 14 residues. V lost 2 bases and J lost 1, with 8 bases in between. Germline CDR1 reads LGHDT; CDR2 reads YNNKEL (reference sequence). The CDR3 protein is CASSQPITQETQYF. The CDR3 DNA sequence: TGTGCCAGCAGCCAACCAATTACCCAAGAGACCCAGTACTTC.

As for this clonotype: A read error may explain this, as a much larger clone is one base away. The conserved phenylalanine or tryptophan normally closing the CDR3 is absent here, so this likely arose from a read error. V is TRBV6-1 and J is TRBJ1-1, with a tentative D call TRBD1 (6 bases). The CDR3 consists of 13 residues. V lost 0 bases and J lost 11, with 13 bases in between. From germline, CDR1 is MNHNS and CDR2 SASEGT. For the CDR3, the DNA is TGTGCCAGCAGTGAAGCTAGAGACAGGCGGGCTTTCCTT. This translates into CASSEARDRRAFL.

This clonotype has just a few counts. The gene calls are TRBV5-1 and TRBJ1-4; TRBD1 agrees at 7 bases. CDR3 length: 15 residues. In germline, CDR1 is SGHRS, CDR2 YFSETQ. Unmatched junction bases numbered 7, after V lost 0 bases and J lost 8 bases. CDR3 protein: CASSLDGQEGEKLFF. The CDR3 DNA reads TGCGCCAGCAGCTTGGACGGACAGGAGGGGGAAAAACTGTTTTTT.

This clonotype was observed a handful of times. The rearrangement links TRBV2 to TRBJ2-5; D unclear. The CDR3 is made up of 13 amino acids. Germline V lookup: CDR1 SNHLY, CDR2 FYNNEI. V lost 2 bases, J lost 2 bases, and 6 bases lay in between. The CDR3 spells CASSETLQETQYF. The CDR3, as DNA: TGTGCCAGCAGTGAAACGTTACAAGAGACCCAGTACTTC.

V and J are TRBV19 and TRBJ2-7, with D possibly being TRBD1 (5 bases). Per the germline V gene, CDR1 is LNHDA and CDR2 is SQIVND (reference sequence). The V end lost 5 bases, the J end lost 5 bases, and 13 bases lay between the germline ends. This CDR3 spans 13 amino acids. The CDR3: CASSALTEDEQYF. The CDR3 DNA follows: TGTGCCAGTAGTGCCCTGACAGAGGACGAGCAGTACTTC. Using reference TRBV19 and TRBJ2-7 for the parts outside the CDR3, the full variable domain is DGGITQSPKYLFRKEGQNVTLSCEQNLNHDAMYWYRQDPGQGLRLIYYSQIVNDFQKGDIAEGYSVSREKKESFPLTVTSAQKNPTAFYLCASSALTEDEQYFGPGTRLTVT.

This clonotype was recorded only once. V usage is TRBV18 and J usage is TRBJ2-7; 10 bases fit TRBD2. The V and J ends lost 3 bases and 2 bases, in that order; junction bases with no gene match: 7. The germline gives CDR1 KGHSH, CDR2 LQKENI. The CDR3 is made up of 16 amino acids. In DNA form, the CDR3 reads TGTGCCAGCTCACCTCTTCCGGGACTAGCGACCTACGAGCAGTACTTC. It yields the protein CASSPLPGLATYEQYF.

This chain joins TRBV6-1 and TRBJ2-7; D is possibly TRBD2 (6 bases). This CDR3 comprises 17 residues. Trimming left V 6 bases short and J 2 bases short, with 23 bases between. In germline, CDR1 is MNHNS, CDR2 SASEGT. Written as DNA, the CDR3 is TGTGCCAGCAGCGTTAAGGGGACTGGCGGCATGACCTACGAGCAGTACTTC. It yields the protein CASSVKGTGGMTYEQYF.

This clonotype was recorded a few times. A junction end diverges from the germline sequence, so it may reflect a read error. The chain couples TRBV19 to TRBJ1-2; weak D call: TRBD1 (6 bases). Germline assignment: CDR1 LNHDA and CDR2 SQIVND (reference sequence). This CDR3 contains 11 residues. CDR3 sequence (DNA): TGTGCCAGTAGTATAGCCGACAGGCGCCTCTTC. Amino acids: CASSIADRRLF.

Many counts were recorded for this clonotype. The rearrangement uses TRBV2 and TRBJ2-5; TRBD1 might be the D (7 bases). This CDR3 has 16 amino acids. Germline V CDR1 and CDR2: SNHLY, FYNNEI. Trimming left V 8 bases short and J 5 bases short, with 24 bases between. The CDR3 DNA sequence: TGTGCCAGCTGGGGGGACGGACAGGCTGTCGGGGAGACCCAGTACTTC. Its protein is CASWGDGQAVGETQYF.

This chain connects TRBV28 to TRBJ1-2, with D perhaps matching TRBD1 (5 bases). Per the germline V gene, CDR1 is MDHEN and CDR2 is SYDVKM. Trimming cost V 5 bases and J 2 bases, with 15 bases left between them. The CDR3 is 15 amino acids. For the CDR3, the DNA is TGTGCCAGCAGTCCTGCCGGGACGTTGAACTATGGCTACACCTTC. It encodes CASSPAGTLNYGYTF.

This clonotype occurred many times. V is TRBV28 and J is TRBJ2-4; 12 positions agree with TRBD2. Germline V gene data show CDR1 as MDHEN and CDR2 as SYDVKM. This CDR3 spans 17 amino acids. V was pared by 5 bases and J by 0 bases, with 5 bases of the junction left unmatched. The CDR3 DNA follows: TGTGCCAGCAGTCCAGGACTAGCGGGGATAGCCAAAAACATTCAGTACTTC. This codes for CASSPGLAGIAKNIQYF.

This clonotype was seen more than once but under ten times. The chain recombines TRBV29-1 with TRBJ1-3, with D possibly being TRBD1 (5 bases). The germline V and J ends were trimmed by 4 bases and 0 bases, with 10 bases remaining between them. This CDR3 has 14 amino acids. CDR1 and CDR2 from the germline V gene are SQVTM and ANQGSEA. CDR3 loop: CSVGDSTSGNTIYF. The CDR3 DNA is TGCAGCGTTGGAGACAGTACCTCTGGAAACACCATATATTTT.

In the case of this clonotype: This sequence may be a read error, since a much larger clone differs from it by one base. J is TRBJ2-5 and V is TRBV28; possibly TRBD1 for D (5 bases). Trimming left V 4 bases short and J 5 bases short, with 14 bases between. The CDR3 has 14 residues. Germline CDR1 and CDR2: MDHEN and SYDVKM. The chain's CDR3 is CASSYSRVPETQYF. The CDR3 region has the DNA TGTGCCAGCAGTTACTCCAGGGTTCCGGAGACCCAGTACTTC.

Comments on this clonotype: One end of the junction is discordant with germline, which a read error may explain. The CDR3 bases are TGTGTCAGCAGCCAGGGGGGGCTAGCGGGAGCAGGTGAGCAGTACTTC. It translates to CVSSQGGLAGAGEQYF. V is TRBV7-9 and J is TRBJ2-7; 10 bases align to TRBD2. CDR1 and CDR2 from the germline V gene are SEHNR and FQNEAQ (reference sequence). The CDR3 spans 16 residues.

On this clonotype itself: One end of the junction fails to match germline, which may point to a read error. Here the CDR3 DNA reads TGCAGCGTTACCTCCACCTTAGGGACAGGAGGGTTT. This codes for CSVTSTLGTGGF. The genes are TRBV29-1 and TRBJ1-1; 8 bases are shared with TRBD1. Germline-derived CDR1 and CDR2 are SQVTM and ANQGSEA. The CDR3 is made up of 12 amino acids.

The chain uses TRBV15 and TRBJ2-7; 9 bases agree with TRBD1. The CDR3 totals 15 residues. The junction had 7 bases not matched to a gene; V was cut back by 4 bases and J by 3 bases. Germline V CDR1 and CDR2: LNHNV, YYDKDF (reference sequence). CDR3 DNA: TGTGCCACCAGCACCTCGGGACAGGGCCTCTACGAGCAGTACTTC. Amino acid sequence: CATSTSGQGLYEQYF.